Detailed here is one TCR beta chain. This specimen comes from a study of T-cell memory formation after mild COVID-19. 5'RACE with constant-segment primers yielded barcoded, UMI-tagged TCR alpha and TCR beta cDNA libraries. TCRdb reanalysed the 5' RACE reads using MiXCR and keeps one entry per CDR3 protein. The data contain roughly 610,000 distinct CDR3 sequences, 15% to 20% of them singletons. In germline, CDR1 is LNHDA, CDR2 SQIVND (reference sequence). The junction had 10 bases not matched to a gene; V was cut back by 5 bases and J by 5 bases. CDR3 length: 16 residues. This TCR came from an adult woman who had mild COVID-19 (a few samples of this study predate the infection). Cell type and time point are not known. This chain links TRBV19 with TRBJ2-7; 12 bases line up with TRBD2. Input material: PBMCs or a T cell subset sorted from them (not recorded which). The DNA for the CDR3 is TGTGCCAGTAGTCCCCGACTAGCGGGAGTCATTGACGAGCAGTACTTC. Translating it yields CASSPRLAGVIDEQYF.